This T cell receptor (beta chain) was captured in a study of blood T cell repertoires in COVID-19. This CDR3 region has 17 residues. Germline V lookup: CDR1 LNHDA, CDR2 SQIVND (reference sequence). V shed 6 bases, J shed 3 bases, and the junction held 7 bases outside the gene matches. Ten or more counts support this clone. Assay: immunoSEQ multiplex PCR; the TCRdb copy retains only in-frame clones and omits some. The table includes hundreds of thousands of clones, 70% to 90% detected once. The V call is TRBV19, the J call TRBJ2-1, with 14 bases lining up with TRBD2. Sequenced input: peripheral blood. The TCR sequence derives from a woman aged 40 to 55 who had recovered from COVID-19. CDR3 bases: TGTGCCAGTAGCACGACTAGCGGGAGGGCCTACTACAATGAGCAGTTCTTC. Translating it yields CASSTTSGRAYYNEQFF.